This is a list of T cell receptor beta chains from one sample in a study of T cells in Graves' hyperthyroidism and ophthalmopathy. TCRdb re-called the multiplex PCR reads through MiXCR, storing one row per CDR3 protein. The sample yields about 620,000 distinct CDR3 sequences, roughly 15% seen once. Sequenced sample: blood. The receptors shown here come from a woman aged 25 to 39 with Graves' hyperthyroidism. CDR3s include the opening cysteine and the closing phenylalanine or tryptophan. D genes are given only for firm matches. Clone size is given for some rows only: seen once, a few or many times, or a class if the clone is expanded.

NA,TRBJ2-1,TRBV14,NA,TGTGCCAGCAGCCAAGAACCCAGAAATGAGCAGTTCTTC,CASSQEPRNEQFF
TRBD1,TRBJ2-7,TRBV6-2/TRBV6-3,many,TGTGCCAGCAGTTACTCGACCGACAGGGAAACAACCTACGAGCAGTACTTC,CASSYSTDRETTYEQYF
NA,TRBJ1-2,TRBV19,NA,TGTGCCAGTAGTTTGGGGGCCGCCGGCGGCTACACCTTC,CASSLGAAGGYTF
NA,TRBJ2-7,TRBV19,NA,TGTGCCAGTAGTATTGGCGTCGGGGACGAGCAGTACTTC,CASSIGVGDEQYF
TRBD1,TRBJ2-7,TRBV12-3/TRBV12-4,NA,TGTGCCAGCAGTTTCCGGGACAGGGGGGTCGAGCAGTACTTC,CASSFRDRGVEQYF
NA,TRBJ1-3,TRBV2,NA,TGTGCCAGCAGTCCGGGCCTCAACACCATATATTTT,CASSPGLNTIYF
NA,TRBJ2-3,TRBV12-3/TRBV12-4,few,TGTGCCACCGGCGGCAGCGCATCTAGCACAGATACGCAGTATTTT,CATGGSASSTDTQYF
TRBD1,TRBJ2-7,TRBV18,few,TGTGCCAGCGGCTCGGACAGGGTATCCTACGAGCAGTACTTC,CASGSDRVSYEQYF
TRBD2,TRBJ2-5,TRBV5-1,few,TGCGCCAGCAGCCTCGAGGCGGGGGGAGGATTGAAGACCCAGTACTTC,CASSLEAGGGLKTQYF
TRBD1,TRBJ2-6,TRBV7-9,few,TGTGCCAGCAGCTTAGGGGGACAGGGGTTCGGCTCTGGGGCCAACGTCCTGACTTTC,CASSLGGQGFGSGANVLTF
NA,TRBJ2-7,TRBV7-2,many,TGTGCCAGCAGATCGGCCCCCAGGGGTGAGCAGTACTTC,CASRSAPRGEQYF
TRBD2,TRBJ2-7,TRBV7-3,many,TGTGCCAGCAGCATACTAGCGAGCGCCAACTACGAGCAGTACTTC,CASSILASANYEQYF
NA,TRBJ2-7,TRBV7-6,many,TGTGCCAGCAGCTCACCGGGACGTGGGGTGAGGGAGCAGTACTTC,CASSSPGRGVREQYF
NA,TRBJ1-2,TRBV6-2/TRBV6-3,many,TGTGCCAGCAGTTCGACAGCTAACTATGGCTACACCTTC,CASSSTANYGYTF
NA,TRBJ1-3,TRBV27,NA,TGTGCCAGCAAGGCGACGGGAAGCTCTGGAAACACCATATATTTT,CASKATGSSGNTIYF
TRBD1,TRBJ1-3,TRBV15,NA,TGTGCCACCAACAGGGGAGTCCCGGGAAACACCATATATTTT,CATNRGVPGNTIYF
TRBD1,TRBJ2-7,TRBV7-2,NA,TGTGCCAGCAGCTTAGCGTTGGACAGGGACTACGAGCAGTACTTC,CASSLALDRDYEQYF
NA,TRBJ2-7,TRBV10-3,many,TGTGCCATCAGTGAGTCGATTAGCTTCGAGCAGTACTTC,CAISESISFEQYF
NA,TRBJ1-1,TRBV28,many,TGTGCCAGCAGACCAGACATGAACACTGAAGCTTTCTTT,CASRPDMNTEAFF
NA,TRBJ2-5,TRBV7-9,NA,TGTGCCAGCAGCTTAGCGCCGGGACGGGGAGAGACCCAGTACTTC,CASSLAPGRGETQYF
NA,TRBJ2-1,TRBV19,once,TGTGCCAGCGCACAGGGTTCCTACAATGAGCAGTTCTTC,CASAQGSYNEQFF
TRBD1,TRBJ1-5,TRBV6-2/TRBV6-3,many,TGTGCCAGCAGTTTGCGACAGGGCGGCGGCAATCAGCCCCAGCATTTT,CASSLRQGGGNQPQHF
TRBD1,TRBJ1-1,TRBV10-3,few,TGTGCCATCAGCGCCCCCCCCGGGACAGGGGACGGGGACACTGAAGCTTTCTTT,CAISAPPGTGDGDTEAFF
TRBD2,TRBJ2-1,TRBV6-2/TRBV6-3,many,TGTGCCAGCAGTTCAGGGCAACTAGCGAGGAGCTCCTACAATGAGCAGTTCTTC,CASSSGQLARSSYNEQFF
TRBD2,TRBJ2-7,TRBV20-1,NA,TGCAGTGCTTCTCCGGGACTAGCGAGAGTTTTTTCCTACGAGCAGTACTTC,CSASPGLARVFSYEQYF
NA,TRBJ1-2,TRBV9,NA,TGTGCCAGCAGCGTAGCTGCTAACTATGGCTACACCTTC,CASSVAANYGYTF
NA,TRBJ1-5,TRBV28,many,TGTGCCAGCATTAACAGGGAGGGCAGCAATCAGCCCCAGCATTTT,CASINREGSNQPQHF
NA,TRBJ2-5,TRBV28,many,TGTGCCAGCATCCATAAGTACCAAGAGACCCAGTACTTC,CASIHKYQETQYF
NA,TRBJ1-3,TRBV7-2,many,TGTGCCAGCAGCAACGGACAGACCGGCTCTGGAAACACCATATATTTT,CASSNGQTGSGNTIYF
TRBD1,TRBJ1-5,TRBV20-1,few,TGCAGTGCTTTACAGCCGGGACAGGGCAATCAGCCCCAGCATTTT,CSALQPGQGNQPQHF
NA,TRBJ2-2,TRBV2,many,TGTGCCACTCTACAGGGCCCACCCACCGGGGAGCTGTTTTTT,CATLQGPPTGELFF
TRBD2,TRBJ2-5,TRBV2,many,TGTGCCAGCAGTGAAAGGGCTAGCGGGGGTGCAGAGACCCAGTACTTC,CASSERASGGAETQYF
NA,TRBJ1-4,TRBV2,many,TGTGCCAGCAGGGGTTTCGGCGAAAAACTGTTTTTT,CASRGFGEKLFF
TRBD2,TRBJ2-1,TRBV12-3/TRBV12-4,few,TGTGCCAGCAGTGATGGAGCGGGAGCCTCCTACAATGAGCAGTTCTTC,CASSDGAGASYNEQFF
TRBD1,TRBJ1-1,TRBV3-1,NA,TGTGCCAGCAGCCAATGGACAGGGACTGAAGCTTTCTTT,CASSQWTGTEAFF
TRBD1,TRBJ2-1,TRBV7-3,NA,TGTGCCAGCAGCCGGGGACAGCTATACAATGAGCAGTTCTTC,CASSRGQLYNEQFF
TRBD1,TRBJ2-7,TRBV20-1,many,TGCAGTGCTAGAGGACAGGGGGCGGAAGCCGAGCAGTACTTC,CSARGQGAEAEQYF
TRBD1,TRBJ1-5,TRBV20-1,many,TGCAGTGCCCGACAGGGGCAGCATCAGCCCCAGCATTTT,CSARQGQHQPQHF
NA,TRBJ2-1,TRBV20-1,many,TGCAGTGCCATACCGACTGTCTCCTACAATGAGCAGTTCTTC,CSAIPTVSYNEQFF
TRBD1,TRBJ1-2,TRBV9,NA,TGTGCCAACACAGGGGCCAGCAGAGATGGCTACACCTTC,CANTGASRDGYTF
TRBD2,TRBJ2-3,TRBV6-2/TRBV6-3,few,TGTGCCAGCAGAAGGACTAGCGGTGAGGAAGATACGCAGTATTTT,CASRRTSGEEDTQYF
TRBD1,TRBJ2-7,TRBV9,NA,TGTGCCAGCAGCGCCATTGGGACAGATTACGAGCAGTACTTC,CASSAIGTDYEQYF
TRBD1,TRBJ2-1,TRBV28,NA,TGTGCCAGCAGTCCCTGGGACAGGGACTACAATGAGCAGTTCTTC,CASSPWDRDYNEQFF
TRBD1,TRBJ2-2,TRBV7-9,NA,TGTGCCAGCAGCGGACAGGGTAGCACCGGGGAGCTGTTTTTT,CASSGQGSTGELFF
NA,TRBJ2-7,TRBV5-1,many,TGCGCCAGCAGCTTTAGGGAGTTCAACGAGCAGTACTTC,CASSFREFNEQYF
TRBD2,TRBJ2-5,TRBV11-2,NA,TGTGCCAGCAGCAAGGGGATATTCGGGACTAGCGGCAAAGAGACCCAGTACTTC,CASSKGIFGTSGKETQYF
NA,TRBJ2-7,TRBV28,many,TGTGCCAGCGAGAGGGGGGACTCCTACGAGCAGTACTTC,CASERGDSYEQYF
NA,TRBJ1-1,TRBV5-1,few,TGCGCCAGCAGCTGGACGGACGTAGACACTGAAGCTTTCTTT,CASSWTDVDTEAFF
TRBD2,TRBJ2-1,TRBV15,few,TGTGCCACCAGCAGGATAGCGGGATCCTACAATGAGCAGTTCTTC,CATSRIAGSYNEQFF
NA,TRBJ2-1,TRBV15,few,TGTGCCACCAGCAGGGAAAAGAGCTCCTACAATGAGCAGTTCTTC,CATSREKSSYNEQFF
TRBD1,TRBJ2-7,TRBV6-1,NA,TGTGCCGGACAGGGGAGATCCTACGAGCAGTACTTC,CAGQGRSYEQYF
NA,TRBJ1-2,TRBV19,few,TGTGCCAGTAGTTTAACAAGGGCAGCTAACTATGGCTACACCTTC,CASSLTRAANYGYTF
NA,TRBJ1-6,TRBV30,NA,TGTGCCTGGAGTGTACAGGATAATTCACCCCTCCACTTT,CAWSVQDNSPLHF
TRBD1,TRBJ2-1,TRBV6-2/TRBV6-3,many,TGTGCCAGCAGTCAGGGACAGAAGCAGTTCTTC,CASSQGQKQFF